Listed below are T cell receptor beta chains from one sample, sequenced in a study of shared clonotypes between healthy human individuals. Assay: immunoSEQ multiplex PCR; the TCRdb copy retains only in-frame clones and omits some. Here the sample spans about 980,000 clones, around three quarters being singletons. Input material: memory CD4+ T cells sorted from blood. All receptors derive from a man between 18 and 35 years old in good health. CDR3s include the opening cysteine and the closing phenylalanine or tryptophan. A D gene is named only where the DNA matches it firmly. Clone size appears in some rows only: once, few, many, or a class for an expanded clone.

J gene | V gene | D gene | clone size | CDR3 protein | CDR3 DNA
TRBJ1-4 | TRBV5-3 | NA | NA | CARSLAFIRISATNEKLFF | TGTGCCAGAAGCTTGGCCTTCATCCGGATCTCAGCAACTAATGAAAAACTGTTTTTT
TRBJ2-7 | TRBV10-3 | NA | NA | CAISESSARIYYEQYF | TGTGCCATCAGTGAGTCCTCCGCTCGGATCTACTACGAGCAGTACTTC
TRBJ1-6 | TRBV28 | NA | few | CASSPWTENSPLHF | TGTGCCAGCAGTCCCTGGACCGAGAATTCACCCCTCCACTTT
TRBJ1-4 | TRBV5-1 | NA | NA | CASSLGTDLNEKLFF | TGCGCCAGCAGCTTGGGGACAGACCTTAATGAAAAACTGTTTTTT
TRBJ1-1 | TRBV5-1 | NA | NA | CASSLGPKGTEAFF | TGCGCCAGCAGCTTGGGGCCGAAGGGGACTGAAGCTTTCTTT
TRBJ1-1 | TRBV11-2 | NA | NA | CASSSEGLNTEAFF | TGTGCCAGCAGCTCGGAGGGGCTGAACACTGAAGCTTTCTTT
TRBJ2-6 | TRBV6-6 | NA | once | CASSYSRQGANVLTF | TGTGCCAGCAGTTACTCGAGGCAGGGGGCCAACGTCCTGACTTTC
TRBJ2-7 | TRBV6-1 | NA | NA | CASRLQSYEQYF | TGTGCCAGCAGGTTACAGTCCTACGAGCAGTACTTC
TRBJ2-3 | TRBV7-9 | TRBD2 | NA | CASSSTSGGPADTQYF | TGTGCCAGCAGCTCCACTAGCGGGGGGCCGGCAGATACGCAGTATTTT
TRBJ2-3 | TRBV9 | NA | NA | CASSVATNRVDTQYF | TGTGCCAGCAGCGTAGCTACGAATCGAGTAGATACGCAGTATTTT
TRBJ2-7 | TRBV7-2 | NA | NA | CASKMTGPTPYEQYF | TGTGCCAGCAAAATGACAGGACCAACCCCCTACGAGCAGTACTTC
TRBJ2-5 | TRBV5-4 | TRBD2 | NA | CASSLGEGETQYF | TGTGCCAGCAGCTTGGGGGAGGGTGAGACCCAGTACTTC
TRBJ2-1 | TRBV11-2 | NA | NA | CASSLGGRNEQFF | TGTGCCAGCAGCTTAGGGGGACGGAATGAGCAGTTCTTC
TRBJ2-7 | TRBV28 | NA | NA | CASSLGQRVNEQYF | TGTGCCAGCAGTTTGGGACAGCGGGTCAACGAGCAGTACTTC
TRBJ2-1 | TRBV10-3 | TRBD2 | NA | CAISPGLAGSREQFF | TGTGCCATCAGCCCGGGACTAGCGGGGAGTCGTGAGCAGTTCTTC
TRBJ1-5 | TRBV28 | NA | NA | CASSTSSGWGGNQPQHF | TGTGCCAGCAGTACCTCCTCAGGATGGGGGGGCAATCAGCCCCAGCATTTT
TRBJ2-3 | TRBV4-3 | NA | NA | CASSQDPLSDSTDTQYF | TGCGCCAGCAGCCAAGATCCCCTTTCGGATAGCACAGATACGCAGTATTTT
TRBJ2-7 | TRBV6-1 | NA | NA | CASSEAGLRIIYEQYF | TGTGCCAGCAGTGAAGCGGGACTCAGGATAATATACGAGCAGTACTTC
TRBJ1-2 | TRBV7-9 | TRBD1 | NA | CASSLGSQGHGYTF | TGTGCCAGCAGCTTAGGATCACAGGGGCATGGCTACACCTTC
TRBJ1-4 | TRBV4-2 | TRBD1 | few | CASSREPGQNEKLFF | TGTGCCAGCAGCCGCGAGCCGGGACAGAATGAAAAACTGTTTTTT
TRBJ1-1 | TRBV27 | NA | NA | CASRLSTAYPNTEAFF | TGTGCCAGCAGGCTCTCGACAGCATACCCGAACACTGAAGCTTTCTTT
TRBJ2-7 | TRBV5-1 | TRBD1 | few | CASRPGQGLTYEQYF | TGCGCCAGCAGACCCGGACAGGGCCTAACCTACGAGCAGTACTTC
TRBJ2-3 | TRBV7-9 | NA | once | CASSSTRDTQYF | TGTGCCAGCAGCTCTACTAGAGATACGCAGTATTTT
TRBJ2-6 | TRBV29-1 | NA | NA | CSVEDLGAGANVLTF | TGCAGCGTTGAAGATTTGGGGGCTGGGGCCAACGTCCTGACTTTC
TRBJ2-7 | TRBV7-2 | NA | once | CASSPTRSSYEQYF | TGTGCCAGCAGTCCGACTCGTAGCTCCTACGAGCAGTACTTC
TRBJ2-6 | TRBV5-6 | NA | NA | CASSPTGSRDYSGANVLTF | TGTGCCAGCAGCCCCACCGGGTCCAGGGATTACTCTGGGGCCAACGTCCTGACTTTC
TRBJ2-5 | TRBV1 | NA | few | CTSSQDHRTSSLETQYF | TGCACCAGCAGCCAAGATCACCGGACTAGCTCGTTGGAGACCCAGTACTTC
TRBJ2-3 | TRBV2 | TRBD1 | NA | CASSVDLSTGADTDTQYF | TGTGCCAGCAGTGTCGACTTATCAACAGGGGCGGACACAGATACGCAGTATTTT
TRBJ1-4 | TRBV30 | NA | NA | CAWSATKSNEKLFF | TGTGCCTGGAGTGCGACGAAAAGTAATGAAAAACTGTTTTTT
TRBJ1-1 | TRBV5-1 | TRBD1 | few | CASSFGQGLRNTEAFF | TGCGCCAGCAGCTTCGGACAGGGACTAAGGAACACTGAAGCTTTCTTT
TRBJ2-1 | TRBV9 | NA | NA | CASSVDAGGEQFF | TGTGCCAGCAGCGTAGATGCGGGTGGTGAGCAGTTCTTC
TRBJ1-1 | TRBV10-3 | NA | once | CAISDGAQKNTEAFF | TGTGCCATCAGTGACGGGGCTCAAAAGAACACTGAAGCTTTCTTT
TRBJ2-1 | TRBV5-1 | TRBD1 | NA | CASSLEGAPYNEQFF | TGCGCCAGCAGCTTGGAGGGGGCCCCCTACAATGAGCAGTTCTTC
TRBJ1-4 | TRBV27 | NA | once | CASSRVVGNEKLFF | TGTGCCAGCAGCCGAGTAGTAGGTAATGAAAAACTGTTTTTT
TRBJ2-7 | TRBV5-6 | NA | NA | CASSFRDGHYEQYF | TGTGCCAGCAGCTTCCGGGACGGACACTACGAGCAGTACTTC
TRBJ2-1 | TRBV10-3 | NA | NA | CAISGASSSEQFF | TGTGCCATCAGTGGGGCGTCCTCGAGTGAGCAGTTCTTC
TRBJ1-6 | TRBV11-2 | NA | once | CASSLVHGSNSPLHF | TGTGCCAGCAGCTTAGTGCACGGCTCCAATTCACCCCTCCACTTT
TRBJ2-7 | TRBV18 | NA | NA | CASSSGLILGGDEQYF | TGTGCCAGCTCATCTGGGTTGATCCTCGGTGGCGACGAGCAGTACTTC
TRBJ2-5 | TRBV11-2 | NA | NA | CASSLVYGETQYF | TGTGCCAGCAGCTTAGTGTATGGGGAGACCCAGTACTTC
TRBJ1-3 | TRBV5-1 | NA | NA | CASTRDVSSGNTIYF | TGCGCCAGCACTCGGGACGTCAGCTCTGGAAACACCATATATTTT
TRBJ1-4 | TRBV7-2 | NA | many | CASSPTTRAEKLFF | TGTGCCAGCAGCCCCACTACTAGGGCCGAAAAACTGTTTTTT
TRBJ1-6 | TRBV28 | NA | few | CASRPGHNNSPLHF | TGTGCCAGCAGACCGGGACACAACAATTCACCCCTCCACTTT
TRBJ2-1 | TRBV10-1 | TRBD2 | once | CASSHSVSGRAGEQFF | TGCGCCAGCAGTCACTCCGTTAGCGGGAGGGCCGGTGAGCAGTTCTTC
TRBJ2-5 | TRBV10-3 | NA | NA | CAISESQGSGEQYF | TGTGCCATCAGTGAGTCCCAGGGATCGGGGGAGCAGTACTTC
TRBJ2-7 | TRBV10-2 | NA | NA | CASSGRTGRAVEQYF | TGCGCCAGCAGTGGAAGGACTGGTAGGGCTGTCGAGCAGTACTTC
TRBJ2-1 | TRBV5-1 | NA | NA | CASSLDINNEQFF | TGCGCCAGCAGCTTGGATATAAACAATGAGCAGTTCTTC
TRBJ1-6 | TRBV7-2 | NA | NA | CASSFSGNNSPLHF | TGTGCCAGCAGCTTCTCCGGGAATAATTCACCCCTCCACTTT
TRBJ2-3 | TRBV5-1 | TRBD2 | NA | CASSPRGVPTDTQYF | TGCGCCAGCAGCCCGCGGGGGGTCCCCACAGATACGCAGTATTTT
TRBJ1-3 | TRBV7-9 | NA | NA | CASSPPVAGNTIYF | TGTGCCAGCAGCCCGCCCGTAGCTGGAAACACCATATATTTT
TRBJ1-6 | TRBV6-1 | NA | NA | CASMIRNSPLHF | TGTGCCAGCATGATACGGAATTCACCCCTCCACTTT
TRBJ2-4 | TRBV30 | TRBD2 | NA | CAWSSGLAGGVAKNIQYF | TGTGCCTGGAGTTCTGGGCTAGCGGGAGGGGTAGCCAAAAACATTCAGTACTTC
TRBJ2-5 | TRBV29-1 | NA | few | CSVGLKYGETQYF | TGCAGCGTCGGATTAAAATACGGGGAGACCCAGTACTTC
TRBJ1-1 | TRBV2 | NA | NA | CASSATGGNTEAFF | TGTGCCAGCAGCGCCACAGGCGGGAACACTGAAGCTTTCTTT
TRBJ1-2 | TRBV4-1 | NA | NA | CASSQDRPAYGYTF | TGCGCCAGCAGCCAAGATAGGCCAGCCTATGGCTACACCTTC
TRBJ1-2 | TRBV6-1 | NA | few | CASSAETPGGVMNYGYTF | TGTGCCAGCAGTGCCGAAACGCCCGGGGGGGTAATGAACTATGGCTACACCTTC
TRBJ2-1 | TRBV2 | TRBD1 | NA | CASRGQEGFNEQFF | TGTGCCAGCAGGGGACAGGAAGGGTTCAATGAGCAGTTCTTC
TRBJ2-7 | TRBV6-6 | NA | NA | CASSYVRASEQYF | TGTGCCAGCAGTTACGTCAGGGCTAGTGAGCAGTACTTC